The 31 T cell receptor beta chains below all came from one sample that was sequenced in a study of tumor-infiltrating lymphocytes in primary liver carcinoma. Starting from 400 to 500 ng of total RNA, TCR beta cDNA was produced with a primer in the constant region. Libraries covering TCR beta were generated through three nested multiplex PCR rounds (using a slightly modified ARM-PCR). Primers for the first two PCR rounds were TRBV1-TRBV30 forward primers and a C-beta reverse primer (about 10 cycles per round). TCRdb re-called the multiplex PCR reads with MiXCR, one entry per CDR3 protein. The table lists approximately 320,000 distinct CDR3 sequences, nearly 60% of them singletons. The source of the blood RNA was unsorted whole blood, and germline DNA was extracted as well. The specimen was peripheral blood. The receptors stem from a woman in her 30s with primary liver carcinoma and hepatitis B virus infection.

A few counts support this clonotype. This chain links TRBV5-6 with TRBJ2-1; D might be TRBD2 (6 bases). The CDR3 has 15 residues. Germline V CDR1 and CDR2: SGHDT, YYEEEE. V lost 4 bases, J lost 1 base, and 12 bases lay in between. This chain's CDR3 is CASSEGTPSYNEQFF. Written as DNA, the CDR3 is TGTGCCAGCAGCGAAGGGACTCCTTCCTACAATGAGCAGTTCTTC.

This clonotype was counted ten times or more. This sequence joins TRBV4-3 and TRBJ2-7; D possibly uses TRBD1 or TRBD2 (5 bases each). This CDR3 is 15 amino acids long. With 4 bases removed from V and 2 bases from J, the gap between germline ends came to 15 bases. CDR1 and CDR2 from the germline V gene are LGHNA and YSLEER. In nucleotides, the CDR3 is TGCGCCAGCAGCCGGGGGTTCGAGCAGGCCTACGAGCAGTACTTC. As protein: CASSRGFEQAYEQYF.

The chain is built from TRBV7-9 and TRBJ2-5, with 9 bases identical to TRBD2. Germline CDR1 is SEHNR and CDR2 is FQNEAQ (reference sequence). The CDR3 contains 18 residues. V lost 4 bases to trimming and J lost 2 bases; unmatched junction nucleotides: 14. The DNA for the CDR3 is TGTGCCAGCAGCTCAGAGCTGTCGGCTAGCGGGATTCAAGAGACCCAGTACTTC. It encodes CASSSELSASGIQETQYF.

This clonotype has a handful of counts. The chain joins TRBV7-9 to TRBJ2-3, with D unclear. Germline V gives CDR1 SEHNR, CDR2 FQNEAQ (reference sequence). The CDR3 totals 15 residues. V was trimmed by 1 base and J by 1 base, leaving 9 bases between them. CDR3 coding DNA: TGTGCCAGCAGCTTAGTCGTCGGAGGCACAGATACGCAGTATTTT. It specifies CASSLVVGGTDTQYF.

CDR3 residues: CSARRVYSNTGELFF. The CDR3 DNA is TGCAGTGCCCGTCGGGTCTATTCGAACACCGGGGAGCTGTTTTTT. This chain uses TRBV20-1 with TRBJ2-2; D is undetermined. The CDR3 spans 15 residues. Trimming cost V 6 bases and J 0 bases, with 14 bases left between them. Germline CDR1 DFQATT, CDR2 SNEGSKA (reference sequence).

This clonotype has a single count. At one boundary the junction diverges from the germline segment, which might be a read error. The chain couples TRBV12-3 or TRBV12-4 to TRBJ2-7; D uncertain. The CDR3 is 14 residues long. In nucleotides, the CDR3 is TGTGCCAGCAGTTTGGCTGGTCCCCTCTACAAGCAGTACTTC. Translation gives CASSLAGPLYKQYF.

This clonotype has only a few counts. The chain recombines TRBV7-9 with TRBJ1-4; D is ambiguous. The V end lost 6 bases, the J end lost 5 bases, and 10 bases lay between the germline ends. Germline CDR1 and CDR2: SEHNR and FQNEAQ (reference sequence). CDR3 size: 13 residues. CDR3 DNA: TGTGCCAGCAGGGCCCCTTGGAATGAAAAACTGTTTTTT. It specifies CASRAPWNEKLFF.

Turning to this clonotype: A much more abundant neighbour one base away suggests this may be a read error. V is TRBV6-5 and J is TRBJ2-1, with TRBD2 as a possible D gene (5 bases). The CDR3 length is 13 residues. CDR1 is MNHEY, CDR2 SVGAGI, per germline. The CDR3 spells CAGSADFYNEQFF. The CDR3, as DNA: TGTGCCGGCAGTGCGGACTTCTACAATGAGCAGTTCTTC.

This clonotype occurred once. The chain carries TRBV7-9 and TRBJ2-5; D is possibly TRBD1 (6 bases). V shed 3 bases and J shed 4 bases, with 21 bases lying between them. There are 17 residues in the CDR3. From germline, CDR1 is SEHNR and CDR2 FQNEAQ (reference sequence). CDR3 in amino acids: CASSLSVVGAGRETQYF. CDR3 coding DNA: TGTGCCAGCAGCTTGTCCGTGGTGGGGGCAGGTCGAGAGACCCAGTACTTC.

On this clonotype: Germline is not matched at one junction end, which may reflect a read error. This chain uses TRBV6-5 with TRBJ1-1, with TRBD1 matching 8 bases. The germline CDR1 and CDR2 sequences are MNHEY and SVGAGI. This CDR3 contains 16 residues. The CDR3 sequence: CVSSTALGQGGTEAFF. The CDR3 DNA follows: TGTGTCAGCAGTACCGCATTAGGACAGGGAGGAACTGAAGCTTTCTTT.

This clonotype was observed a single time. This sequence joins TRBV5-5 and TRBJ1-6; 8 bases align to TRBD1. The CDR3 spans 14 residues. CDR1 SGHKS and CDR2 YYEKEE come from the germline V gene (reference sequence). V lost 4 bases and J lost 7; bases outside the gene matches: 4. The CDR3 sequence: CASSGTGGNSPLHF. Here the CDR3 DNA reads TGTGCCAGCAGCGGTACAGGGGGGAATTCACCCCTCCACTTT.

This clonotype has at least ten counts. The chain couples TRBV4-2 to TRBJ1-6; 9 nucleotides agree with TRBD1. The V gene's germline CDR1 is LGHNA and CDR2 YNFKEQ. The CDR3 has 16 amino acids. The V and J ends lost 1 base and 9 bases, in that order; junction bases with no gene match: 7. CDR3 protein: CASSQGRLTGGSPLHF. For the CDR3, the DNA is TGTGCCAGCAGCCAAGGGAGATTGACAGGGGGTTCACCCCTCCACTTT.

On this clonotype: Relative to the germline gene, one junction end is altered; a read error may explain this. This chain connects TRBV6-5 to TRBJ1-3; D may be TRBD1 (5 bases). The germline gives CDR1 MNHEY, CDR2 SVGAGI. CDR3 length: 15 amino acids. Here the CDR3 DNA reads TGTGCCAGCACTTACTCGAGCGGGACTGAAAACACCATATATTTT. This translates into CASTYSSGTENTIYF.

The sample holds a few counts of this clonotype. The J gene is TRBJ1-1, the V gene TRBV5-1; no reliable D call. The V end was cut by 5 bases, the J end by 6 bases, with 11 bases between. Per the germline V gene, CDR1 is SGHRS and CDR2 is YFSETQ. The CDR3 spans 12 residues. The CDR3 nucleotides read TGCGCCAGCAGAGACTCATCATCTGAAGCTTTCTTT. Amino acids: CASRDSSSEAFF.

In this sample, this clonotype turned up many times. This rearrangement joins TRBV5-4 to TRBJ2-3; D is ambiguous. Germline-derived CDR1 and CDR2 are SGHNT and YYREEE (reference sequence). The CDR3 is made up of 12 amino acids. Trimming removed 5 bases from V and 0 bases from J, with 4 bases in between. CDR3 loop: CASSTSTDTQYF. The CDR3 nucleotides read TGTGCCAGCAGTACTAGCACAGATACGCAGTATTTT.

CDR3 loop: CASSSPGHVSNQPQHF. CDR3 nucleotide sequence: TGTGCCAGCAGTTCTCCGGGACACGTTAGCAATCAGCCCCAGCATTTT. V gene TRBV12-3 or TRBV12-4 combines with J gene TRBJ1-5, with D tentatively TRBD1 (6 bases). V was shortened by 4 bases and J by 0 bases, with 13 bases between the two germline ends. The CDR3 runs to 16 residues.

This clonotype was seen repeatedly, ten times or more. J is TRBJ1-2 and V is TRBV4-2; unclear D gene. The V end lost 8 bases, the J end lost 7 bases, and 14 bases lay between the germline ends. Germline CDR1 reads LGHNA; CDR2 reads YNFKEQ. CDR3 size: 12 residues. The CDR3 sequence: CASGAGSGGYTF. The CDR3 DNA reads as TGTGCCAGCGGCGCGGGGTCTGGTGGCTACACCTTC.

The chain uses TRBV5-4 and TRBJ2-1; D gene uncertain. Germline V gene data show CDR1 as SGHNT and CDR2 as YYREEE (reference sequence). The CDR3 length is 13 residues. Trimming took off 5 bases at V and 5 bases at J, with 11 bases between the two ends. Here the CDR3 DNA reads TGTGCCAGCAGAAGTCCGGACCACAATGAGCAGTTCTTC. It codes for CASRSPDHNEQFF.

This clonotype has a single count. The gene calls are TRBV28 and TRBJ2-1; D is ambiguous. Germline CDR1 reads MDHEN; CDR2 reads SYDVKM. This CDR3 spans 13 amino acids. Trimming shortened V by 10 bases and J by 4 bases, and 14 bases separated the two germline ends. The CDR3 spells CATELRLYNEQFF. The CDR3 DNA reads TGTGCCACCGAGCTAAGACTGTACAATGAGCAGTTCTTC.

Regarding this clonotype: This may be a read error, as it is one base from a much larger clone. The chain carries TRBV12-3 or TRBV12-4 and TRBJ1-5; tentative D call: TRBD1 (6 bases). The CDR3 has 15 residues. The ends were cut back, 2 bases at V and 3 bases at J, with 11 bases in the middle. For the CDR3, the DNA is TGTGCCAGCAGTTTAAGTCAGGGGTTCAATCAGCCCCAGCATTTT. As protein: CASSLSQGFNQPQHF.

A word on this clonotype: This clone may be a read error of a much larger clone one base away. V gene TRBV29-1 combines with J gene TRBJ2-5; D unclear. The CDR3 spans 10 residues. Between the trimmed V and J ends, which lost 8 bases and 5 bases, there was a span of 9 bases. Germline CDR1 SQVTM, CDR2 ANQGSEA. The CDR3 spells CSFAEETQYF. The CDR3 DNA follows: TGCAGCTTTGCCGAGGAGACCCAGTACTTC.

Comments on this clonotype: A much larger clone differs from this one at a single base, so this may be a read error. The chain couples TRBV12-3 or TRBV12-4 to TRBJ1-5, with 7 bases that match TRBD1. Trimming cost V 6 bases and J 4 bases; bases outside gene matches: 6. CDR3 length: 14 residues. The CDR3 DNA reads as TGTGCCAGCAGCGAGGGGGCAAGAAATCAGCCCCAGCATTTT. It encodes CASSEGARNQPQHF.

This clonotype was seen more than once but under ten times. This rearrangement joins TRBV7-8 to TRBJ1-5, with D unresolved. V shed 5 bases and J shed 4 bases, with 12 bases lying between them. There are 14 residues in the CDR3. The V gene's germline CDR1 is SGHVS and CDR2 FQNEAQ. The DNA for the CDR3 is TGTGCCAGCAGCCCGATAAGAACAAATCAGCCCCAGCATTTT. Encoded protein: CASSPIRTNQPQHF. Full variable domain (missing parts from reference TRBV7-8 and TRBJ1-5): GAGVSQSPRYKVAKRGQDVALRCDPISGHVSLFWYQQALGQGPEFLTYFQNEAQLDKSGLPSDRFFAERPEGSVSTLKIQRTQQEDSAVYLCASSPIRTNQPQHFGDGTRLSIL.

As for this clonotype: The CDR3 end shows no conserved phenylalanine or tryptophan, and so a read error is likely. This sequence joins TRBV6-5 and TRBJ1-1; D is unresolved. The V end lost 6 bases, the J end lost 4 bases, and 12 bases lay between the germline ends. The CDR3 runs to 13 residues. Germline CDR1 reads MNHEY; CDR2 reads SVGAGI. Here the CDR3 DNA reads TGTGCCAGCAGCTTTAAGGGCGTCACTGAAGCTTTCGTT. Encoded protein: CASSFKGVTEAFV.

This clonotype has only a few counts. This chain links TRBV29-1 with TRBJ2-7; TRBD2 agrees at 7 bases. The CDR3 is 14 residues long. V lost 2 bases, J lost 6 bases, and 10 bases stayed unmatched. Looked up from germline, CDR1 is SQVTM and CDR2 is ANQGSEA. DNA of the CDR3: TGCAGCGTTGAAAGCGGTGGGCGGGGGATCGAGCAGTACTTC. Translating gives CSVESGGRGIEQYF.

The table lists this clonotype with a few counts. The rearrangement uses TRBV4-2 and TRBJ2-3, with 7 bases lining up with TRBD1. V was pared by 4 bases and J by 1 base, with 8 bases of the junction left unmatched. The CDR3 is made up of 16 amino acids. Germline-derived CDR1 and CDR2 are LGHNA and YNFKEQ. This CDR3 reads CASSPRQGLGTDTQYF. In nucleotides, the CDR3 is TGTGCCAGCAGCCCTCGACAGGGTCTAGGCACAGATACGCAGTATTTT.

Only a few counts were recorded for this clonotype. The chain is built from TRBV6-1 and TRBJ1-5, with D perhaps TRBD1 (6 bases). Germline V lookup: CDR1 MNHNS, CDR2 SASEGT. The CDR3 has 13 amino acids. V was cut by 4 bases and J by 3 bases, with 7 bases left in between. The CDR3 protein is CASSGQANQPQHF. Written as DNA, the CDR3 is TGTGCCAGCAGTGGACAGGCCAATCAGCCCCAGCATTTT.

The J gene is TRBJ1-5, the V gene TRBV12-5, with D perhaps matching TRBD1 (5 bases). CDR3 length: 18 residues. From germline, CDR1 is LGHNT and CDR2 FRNRAP. V dropped 0 bases and J dropped 6 bases, with 21 bases sitting between them. The CDR3 DNA is TGTGCTAGTGGTTTGGTACGCGGGGGAGTGGACGTAGGTCAGCCCCAGCATTTT. This translates into CASGLVRGGVDVGQPQHF.

In its sample, this clonotype is medium-sized (0.01 to 0.1%). The genes are TRBV6-1 and TRBJ1-1, with unresolved D. The CDR3 length is 13 residues. Trimming pared 6 bases from V and 2 bases from J, leaving 10 bases between. CDR1 and CDR2 from the germline V gene are MNHNS and SASEGT. CDR3 loop: CASSDNVNTEAFF. Here the CDR3 DNA reads TGTGCCAGCAGCGACAACGTTAACACTGAAGCTTTCTTT.

In regard to this clonotype: A read error may be the cause here, since a much bigger clone is one base away. J is TRBJ2-7 and V is TRBV12-3 or TRBV12-4; D remains ambiguous. The CDR3 has 16 amino acids. This CDR3 reads CDSSSRKGWSSYEQYF. As DNA, the CDR3 is TGTGACAGCAGTAGCCGAAAAGGCTGGAGCTCCTACGAGCAGTACTTC.

There are a few counts of this clonotype. This sequence joins TRBV6-1 and TRBJ2-7; D perhaps matches TRBD1 (6 bases). Germline CDR1 reads MNHNS; CDR2 reads SASEGT. Trimming removed 10 bases from V and 5 bases from J, with 15 bases in between. The CDR3 sequence is 12 residues long. The CDR3 sequence is CAISRTDNEQYF. The CDR3 DNA reads as TGTGCCATTTCAAGGACAGATAACGAGCAGTACTTC.